Presented here are 8 T cell receptor beta chains from one specimen sequenced in a study of regulatory T cells in long-lasting Graves disease. The TCR beta library used iRepertoire HTBI primers with Arm-PCR amplification of CDR3. TCRdb reanalysed the multiplex PCR reads using MiXCR and keeps one entry per CDR3 protein. The table includes 500,000 or so distinct CDR3 sequences, about 16% detected once. Time point indicated: newly diagnosed GD, antithyroid drugs for less than 3 months. Extracted RNA from PBMCs served as the source of the TCR library. This sample also belongs to another study, concerning T cells in Graves' hyperthyroidism and ophthalmopathy.

The material was peripheral blood mononuclear cells (PBMCs), obtained at new diagnosis, from a patient treated with antithyroid drugs. The receptor source for this set is a middle-aged woman with Graves disease.

This clonotype has ten or more counts. As DNA, the CDR3 is TGTGCCAGCAGCTCCCCCGGGGGCCCCTACGAGCAGTACTTC. Protein product: CASSSPGGPYEQYF. This chain links TRBV11-2 with TRBJ2-7; D possibly uses TRBD1 or TRBD2 (6 bases each). Trimming stripped 4 bases from V and 2 bases from J, with 12 bases between. This CDR3 is 14 amino acids long. Germline values: CDR1 SGHAT, CDR2 FQNNGV.

This chain links TRBV20-1 with TRBJ2-7; 11 bases are a match to TRBD1. CDR1 and CDR2 (germline): DFQATT, SNEGSKA (reference sequence). After removal of 6 bases from V and 4 bases from J, the junction contained 8 bases not matched to a gene. The CDR3 covers 14 residues. The DNA for the CDR3 is TGCAGTGCCCCCGCCGGGACAGGGGGTTACGAGCAGTACTTC. Translated: CSAPAGTGGYEQYF.

There are many counts of this clonotype. The chain recombines TRBV6-1 with TRBJ1-6, with 8 bases matching TRBD1. Trimming took 6 bases from V and 7 from J; bases not matched to a gene: 11. The length of the CDR3 is 16 residues. Germline values: CDR1 MNHNS, CDR2 SASEGT. CDR3 sequence reads: CASRDEGTGRNSPLHF. The CDR3 DNA sequence: TGTGCCAGCAGGGACGAAGGGACAGGACGAAATTCACCCCTCCACTTT.

This clonotype has at least ten counts. The chain is built from TRBV3-1 and TRBJ1-6, with 7 bases matching TRBD1. V shed 4 bases, J shed 7 bases, and the junction held 10 bases outside the gene matches. This CDR3 is 16 amino acids long. The germline V gene has CDR1 LGHDT and CDR2 YNNKEL (reference sequence). CDR3 sequence reads: CASSPLPGTENSPLHF. CDR3 nucleotide sequence: TGTGCCAGCAGCCCCTTACCCGGGACAGAAAATTCACCCCTCCACTTT.

This clonotype was detected ten times or more. This chain links TRBV11-2 with TRBJ2-3; D could derive from TRBD1 or TRBD2 (6 bases each). Germline lookup yields CDR1 SGHAT and CDR2 FQNNGV. The CDR3 has 16 amino acids. Between the trimmed V and J ends, which lost 1 base and 3 bases, there was a span of 14 bases. The CDR3 here is CASSLAWGAPTDTQYF. The CDR3, as DNA: TGTGCCAGCAGCTTAGCGTGGGGGGCCCCAACAGATACGCAGTATTTT.

In the case of this clonotype: This sequence is one base from a far larger clone and is likely a read error. This chain joins TRBV12-3 or TRBV12-4 and TRBJ2-1; either TRBD1 or TRBD2 may supply D (5 bases each). The CDR3 covers 13 residues. V lost 6 bases to trimming and J lost 10 bases, with 16 bases between them. CDR3 DNA: TGTGCCAGCAGACGCGCCGGGACCCACGAGCAGTTCTTC. This codes for CASRRAGTHEQFF.

This clonotype appeared a few times. This rearrangement joins TRBV20-1 to TRBJ2-2, with 8 bases fitting TRBD1. This CDR3 is 16 amino acids long. Trimming at V came to 2 bases and at J to 6 bases, leaving 11 bases not matched to a gene. CDR1 DFQATT and CDR2 SNEGSKA come from the germline V gene (reference sequence). CDR3 nucleotide sequence: TGCAGTGCTAGACCTTCCGGACAGGGTCGCGCCGGGGAGCTGTTTTTT. Translating it yields CSARPSGQGRAGELFF.

This clonotype was detected ten times or more. The junction differs from germline at one of its ends, possibly a read error. The rearrangement joins TRBV7-3 to TRBJ2-5; weak D call: TRBD2 (7 bases). This CDR3 comprises 13 residues. CDR1 and CDR2 from the germline V gene are SGHTA and FQGTGA. The CDR3 bases are TGTGCCAGCAGCACTACTTCGCGGGGGCCCCCGAACTTC. It encodes CASSTTSRGPPNF.